Listed here are 12 T cell receptor beta chains from one sample, sequenced in a study of blood T cell repertoires in COVID-19. Sequencing used immunoSEQ multiplex PCR; TCRdb keeps in-frame clones, though not all of them. Among 180,000 or so clones listed, roughly 83% were seen once. The material sequenced was PBMCs or T cells enriched from blood (not recorded which). Source of these receptors: a woman in her fifties or sixties who had recovered from COVID-19.

The chain combines TRBV6-6 with TRBJ2-2; 10 bases match TRBD1. CDR3 length: 16 residues. Germline assignment: CDR1 MNHNY and CDR2 SVGAGI (reference sequence). V shed 2 bases and J 6 bases; nucleotides not matched to a gene: 6. This chain's CDR3 is CASSYAPGTGAGELFF. CDR3 DNA sequence: TGTGCCAGCAGTTACGCTCCCGGGACAGGGGCCGGGGAGCTGTTTTTT.

The sample holds one count of this clone. The rearrangement uses TRBV6-1 and TRBJ2-3; 11 positions match TRBD2. The CDR3 totals 16 residues. V lost 3 bases to trimming and J lost 0 bases; unmatched junction nucleotides: 2. Per germline, CDR1 MNHNS and CDR2 SASEGT. The CDR3 is CASSDRTSGSTDTQYF. The DNA for the CDR3 is TGTGCCAGCAGTGATAGGACTAGCGGGAGCACAGATACGCAGTATTTT.

The V call is TRBV7-3, the J call TRBJ2-2; 9 nucleotides line up with TRBD2. J lost 8 bases, V lost 2 bases, and 3 bases had no gene match. The germline CDR1 and CDR2 sequences are SGHTA and FQGTGA. The CDR3 is made up of 14 amino acids. CDR3 sequence (DNA): TGTGCCAGCAGCTTAGTAGCGGGGGAAGGGGAGCTGTTTTTT. Protein: CASSLVAGEGELFF.

The chain employs TRBV2 and TRBJ2-7; D is possibly TRBD1 (5 bases). Germline values: CDR1 SNHLY, CDR2 FYNNEI. The CDR3 spans 12 residues. V lost 7 bases and J lost 5, with 12 bases in between. CDR3 DNA: TGTGCCAGCACTGCAGGGTGGAACGAGCAGTACTTC. It yields the protein CASTAGWNEQYF.

A remark on this clone: The sample has other DNA sequences that encode this CDR3 too. The chain recombines TRBV9 with TRBJ2-2, with TRBD2 as a possible D gene (5 bases). V dropped 1 base and J dropped 2 bases, with 6 bases sitting between them. The CDR3 is made up of 14 amino acids. CDR1 is SGDLS and CDR2 is YYNGEE in the germline V gene. DNA of the CDR3: TGTGCCAGCAGCGTAACGGGAAACACCGGGGAGCTGTTTTTT. Its protein product is CASSVTGNTGELFF.

The chain uses TRBV7-2 and TRBJ1-2; D ambiguous. The V gene lost 0 bases and the J gene lost 7 bases, with 12 bases spanning the gap. CDR3 length: 14 residues. CDR1 SGHTA and CDR2 FQGNSA come from the germline V gene. Written as DNA, the CDR3 is TGTGCCAGCAGCTTAGCTGAGGGCGTCGGTGGCTACACCTTC. Residues: CASSLAEGVGGYTF.

The chain combines TRBV25-1 with TRBJ1-4, with D unclear. The CDR3 has 14 amino acids. The V end lost 5 bases, the J end lost 6 bases, and 13 bases lay between the germline ends. Germline values: CDR1 MGHDK, CDR2 SYGVNS. The CDR3 DNA follows: TGTGCCAGCAGTCACGGCGGATCCGATGAAAAACTGTTTTTT. Amino acids: CASSHGGSDEKLFF.

The rearrangement links TRBV18 to TRBJ2-7; D unclear. CDR1 KGHSH and CDR2 LQKENI come from the germline V gene. V was shortened by 3 bases and J by 0 bases, with 15 bases between the two germline ends. The CDR3 spans 16 residues. CDR3 nucleotides: TGTGCCAGCTCACCCTTTGTTGCCACCAGCTCCTACGAGCAGTACTTC. It encodes CASSPFVATSSYEQYF.

The chain has TRBV5-1 and TRBJ1-1; D is ambiguous. V lost 6 bases to trimming and J lost 8 bases, with 23 bases between them. CDR1 is SGHRS, CDR2 YFSETQ, per germline. The CDR3 runs 15 residues. In nucleotides, the CDR3 is TGCGCCAGCACCCCAGGAAACCGAAACCTCCCCGAAGCTTTCTTT. It specifies CASTPGNRNLPEAFF.

This chain joins TRBV5-1 and TRBJ2-2; 11 bases line up with TRBD1. The CDR3 sequence is 15 residues long. The junction had 4 bases not matched to a gene; V was cut back by 4 bases and J by 5 bases. The germline V gene encodes CDR1 SGHRS and CDR2 YFSETQ. Written as DNA, the CDR3 is TGCGCCAGCAGCCTGGGACAGGGGGGAACCGGGGAGCTGTTTTTT. Its protein product is CASSLGQGGTGELFF.

The chain recombines TRBV6-2 or TRBV6-3 with TRBJ1-2; possible D gene TRBD1, 6 bases. V was trimmed by 6 bases and J by 4 bases, leaving 15 bases between them. Germline V gives CDR1 MNHEY, CDR2 SVGEGT. This CDR3 is 14 amino acids long. In DNA, the CDR3 is TGTGCCAGCAGCGATACAGGGATCGGCTATGGCTACACCTTC. This gives the protein CASSDTGIGYGYTF.

This clone was observed a handful of times. CDR3 coding DNA: TGCGCCAGCACGGGAAACACAGATACGCAGTATTTT. It encodes CASTGNTDTQYF. V is TRBV5-1 and J is TRBJ2-3, with D possibly matching TRBD2 (5 bases). Germline assignment: CDR1 SGHRS and CDR2 YFSETQ. This CDR3 contains 12 residues. With 6 bases removed from V and 2 bases from J, the gap between germline ends came to 7 bases.